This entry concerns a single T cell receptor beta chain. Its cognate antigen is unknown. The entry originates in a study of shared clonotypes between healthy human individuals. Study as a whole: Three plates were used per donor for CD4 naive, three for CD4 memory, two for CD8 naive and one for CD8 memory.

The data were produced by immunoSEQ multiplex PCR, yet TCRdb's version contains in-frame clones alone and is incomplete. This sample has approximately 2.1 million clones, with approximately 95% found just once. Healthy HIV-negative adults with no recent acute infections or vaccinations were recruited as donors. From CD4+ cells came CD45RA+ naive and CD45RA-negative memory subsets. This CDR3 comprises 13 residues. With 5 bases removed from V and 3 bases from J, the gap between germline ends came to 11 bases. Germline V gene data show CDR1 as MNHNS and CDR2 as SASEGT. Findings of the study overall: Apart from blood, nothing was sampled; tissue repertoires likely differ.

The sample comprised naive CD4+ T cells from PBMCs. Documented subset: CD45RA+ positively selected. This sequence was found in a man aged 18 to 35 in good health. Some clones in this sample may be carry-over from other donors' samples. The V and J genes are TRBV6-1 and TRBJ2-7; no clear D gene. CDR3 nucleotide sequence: TGTGCCAGCAGTCCGGGTTTTCTCTACGAGCAGTACTTC. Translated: CASSPGFLYEQYF.